This is a list of T cell receptor beta chains from one sample in a study of blood T cell repertoires in COVID-19. Produced via immunoSEQ multiplex PCR; TCRdb's table is partial and in-frame only. The sample yields roughly 290,000 clones, around 81% seen once. Sequences were obtained from peripheral blood. These TCRs come from a woman in her forties or fifties with active or convalescent COVID-19. Each CDR3 is given with its conserved first and last residue. A D gene is named only where the DNA matches it firmly. Size is omitted from some rows. Given values are once, few, many or a class for expanded clones.

TRBD2	TRBV12-3/TRBV12-4	once	TRBJ2-3	TGTGCCAGCAGCTCGAGGGCGGGACTAGGTCGTTTT	CASSSRAGLGRF
TRBD1	TRBV11-1	once	TRBJ2-7	TGTGCCAGCAGCTTTGACAGGGGGCGCGACGAGCAGTACTTC	CASSFDRGRDEQYF
TRBD2	TRBV19	-	TRBJ2-5	TGTGCCAGTAGTCCCTTGACTAGCGGTCCAGAGACCCAGTACTTC	CASSPLTSGPETQYF
TRBD1	TRBV10-3	-	TRBJ2-4	TGTGCCGCAACGGGAGGGACAGGGGAAAACATTCAGTACTTC	CAATGGTGENIQYF
-	TRBV11-2	-	TRBJ2-1	TGTGCCAGCAGCACCCAAACGGGTTCCTACAATGAGCAGTTCTTC	CASSTQTGSYNEQFF
TRBD1	TRBV18	-	TRBJ1-3	TGTGCCAGCTCCCCCGGACAGGGGGTGGACACCATATATTTT	CASSPGQGVDTIYF
TRBD1	TRBV18	-	TRBJ2-3	TGTGCCAGCTCACAGAGACAGGGGTCAGATACGCAGTATTTT	CASSQRQGSDTQYF
TRBD2	TRBV7-8	-	TRBJ2-1	TGTGCCAGCAGCAGACTAGCGGGAGCCTACAATGAGCAGTTCTTC	CASSRLAGAYNEQFF
TRBD2	TRBV28	-	TRBJ2-1	TGTGCCAGCAGTTTAGGGGGGACTAGCGGATACCCGGACGGTGAGCAGTTCTTC	CASSLGGTSGYPDGEQFF
TRBD1	TRBV6-5	-	TRBJ1-6	TGTGCCAGCAGTACGGACAGGGATTCACCCCTCCACTTT	CASSTDRDSPLHF
TRBD1	TRBV15	-	TRBJ2-7	TGTGCCACCAGCAGAAGTCGTGGACAGGGGACCTACGAGCAGTACTTC	CATSRSRGQGTYEQYF
TRBD2	TRBV19	-	TRBJ2-1	TGTGCCAGTAGCCTAGCGGGAGTCTACAATGAGCAGTTCTTC	CASSLAGVYNEQFF
-	TRBV11-2	-	TRBJ1-5	TGTGCCAGCAGCTCAACAAATGGCAATCAGCCCCAGCATTTT	CASSSTNGNQPQHF
-	TRBV5-5	few	TRBJ2-5	TGTGCCAGCAGCTTGTCTCCAGAGACCCAGTACTTC	CASSLSPETQYF
-	TRBV28	-	TRBJ1-5	TGTGCCAGCAGTACCCCTGCGGGGGGCGGTCAGCCCCAGCATTTT	CASSTPAGGGQPQHF
TRBD1	TRBV5-4	-	TRBJ2-4	TGTGCCAGCAGCCCCCCGGGACAGGCCGCCAAAAACATTCAGTACTTC	CASSPPGQAAKNIQYF
TRBD2	TRBV2	-	TRBJ2-7	TGTGCCAGCAGTGGGACTAGCGCCTCCTACGAGCAGTACTTC	CASSGTSASYEQYF
TRBD2	TRBV3-1/TRBV3-2	-	TRBJ2-7	TGTGCCAGCAGCCCATCAATAGGACTAGGGCACTACGAGCAGTACTTC	CASSPSIGLGHYEQYF
-	TRBV19	-	TRBJ2-7	TGTGCCAGTAGTATGGCCAAGAATCTCTACGAGCAGTACTTC	CASSMAKNLYEQYF
-	TRBV29-1	-	TRBJ1-4	TGCAGCGCGGGAACTTATTTCGAAAAACTGTTTTTT	CSAGTYFEKLFF